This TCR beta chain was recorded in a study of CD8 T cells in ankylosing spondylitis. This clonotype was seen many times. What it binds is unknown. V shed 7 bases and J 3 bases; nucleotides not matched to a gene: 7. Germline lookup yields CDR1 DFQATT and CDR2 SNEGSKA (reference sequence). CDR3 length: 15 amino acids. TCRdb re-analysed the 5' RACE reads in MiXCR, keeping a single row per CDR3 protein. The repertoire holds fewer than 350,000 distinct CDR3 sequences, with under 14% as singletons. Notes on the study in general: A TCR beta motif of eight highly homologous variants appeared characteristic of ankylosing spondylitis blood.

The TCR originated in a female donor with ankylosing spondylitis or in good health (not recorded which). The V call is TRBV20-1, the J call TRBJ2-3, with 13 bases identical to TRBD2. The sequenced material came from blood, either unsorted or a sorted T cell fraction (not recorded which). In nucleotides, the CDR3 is TGCAGTGGTCCCGGGACTAGCGGGATAACAGATACGCAGTATTTT. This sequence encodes CSGPGTSGITDTQYF.